This TCR beta chain emerged from a study of lymphopenia after photon versus proton radiotherapy. Study-wide findings and caveats: Post-nadir diversity loss with photons came from oligoclonal expansion, particularly CD8+ Temra cells. Survival link was tested only in deceased patients; proton benefit remains a possibility. Under photons, naive T cells and diversity fell while effector/memory populations rose.

Germline V gene data show CDR1 as LNHDA and CDR2 as SQIVND (reference sequence). CDR3 length: 14 amino acids. V lost 6 bases and J lost 3, with 15 bases in between. Concerning this clone itself: Its matching antigen is unknown.

Clones were sequenced by immunoSEQ multiplex PCR, and TCRdb holds only the in-frame ones, with some missing. The data show about 20,000 clones, approximately 90% seen once. The starting material was peripheral blood, obtained from a patient treated with proton-based radiotherapy. The chain couples TRBV19 to TRBJ2-7; D remains ambiguous. The sequence came from an older man with esophageal cancer. The CDR3 DNA reads TGTGCCAGTAGCTACCGGAGAGAAGGCTACGAGCAGTACTTC. It specifies CASSYRREGYEQYF.